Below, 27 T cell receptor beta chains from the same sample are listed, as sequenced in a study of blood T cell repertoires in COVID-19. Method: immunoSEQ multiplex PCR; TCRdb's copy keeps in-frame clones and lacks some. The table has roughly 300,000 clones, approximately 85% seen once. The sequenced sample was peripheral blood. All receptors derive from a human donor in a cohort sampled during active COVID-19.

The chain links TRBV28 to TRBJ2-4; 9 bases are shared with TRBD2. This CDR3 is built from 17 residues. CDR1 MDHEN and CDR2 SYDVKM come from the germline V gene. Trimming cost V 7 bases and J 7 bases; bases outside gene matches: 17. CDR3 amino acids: CASTVVSASGKRNIQYF. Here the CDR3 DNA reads TGTGCCAGCACCGTAGTATCGGCTAGCGGGAAGAGGAACATTCAGTACTTC.

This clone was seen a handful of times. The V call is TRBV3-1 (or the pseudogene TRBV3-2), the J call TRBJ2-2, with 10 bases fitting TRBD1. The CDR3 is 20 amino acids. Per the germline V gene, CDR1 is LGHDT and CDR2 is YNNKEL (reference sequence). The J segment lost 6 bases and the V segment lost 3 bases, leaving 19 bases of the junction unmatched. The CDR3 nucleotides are TGTGCCAGCAGCCAGTCTCGGGGACAGGGGCGTGGTAGAGTCCCCGGGGAGCTGTTTTTT. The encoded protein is CASSQSRGQGRGRVPGELFF.

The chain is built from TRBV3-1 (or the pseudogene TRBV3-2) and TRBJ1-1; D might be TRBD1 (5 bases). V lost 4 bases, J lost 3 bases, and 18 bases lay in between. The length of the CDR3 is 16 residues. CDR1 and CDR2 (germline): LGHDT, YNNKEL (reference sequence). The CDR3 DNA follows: TGTGCCAGCAGCCTAGGGACTAGGGTGGTGGACACTGAAGCTTTCTTT. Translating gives CASSLGTRVVDTEAFF.

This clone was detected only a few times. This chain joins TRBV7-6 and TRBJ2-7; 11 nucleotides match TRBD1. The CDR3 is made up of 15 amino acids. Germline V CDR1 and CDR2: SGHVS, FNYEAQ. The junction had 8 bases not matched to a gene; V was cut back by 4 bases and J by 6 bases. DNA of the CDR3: TGTGCCAGCAGCTCCAAAACCGGGACAGGGGGCGAGCAGTACTTC. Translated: CASSSKTGTGGEQYF. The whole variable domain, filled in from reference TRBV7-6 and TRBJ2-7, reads GAGVSQSPRYKVTKRGQDVALRCDPISGHVSLYWYRQALGQGPEFLTYFNYEAQQDKSGLPNDRFSAERPEGSISTLTIQRTEQRDSAMYRCASSSKTGTGGEQYFGPGTRLTVT.

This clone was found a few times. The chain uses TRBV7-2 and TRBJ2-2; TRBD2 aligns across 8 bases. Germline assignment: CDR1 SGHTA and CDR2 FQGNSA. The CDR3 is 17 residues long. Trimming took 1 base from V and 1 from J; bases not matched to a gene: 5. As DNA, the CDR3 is TGTGCCAGCAGCTTAGGAACTCTAGCGGGGAACACCGGGGAGCTGTTTTTT. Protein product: CASSLGTLAGNTGELFF.

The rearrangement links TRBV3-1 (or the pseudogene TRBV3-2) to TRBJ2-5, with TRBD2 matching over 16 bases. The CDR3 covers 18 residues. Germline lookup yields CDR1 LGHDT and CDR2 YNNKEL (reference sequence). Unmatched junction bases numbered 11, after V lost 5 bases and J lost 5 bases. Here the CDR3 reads CASSYQGTSGRAGETQYF. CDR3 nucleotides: TGTGCCAGCAGCTACCAGGGGACTAGCGGGAGGGCCGGGGAGACCCAGTACTTC.

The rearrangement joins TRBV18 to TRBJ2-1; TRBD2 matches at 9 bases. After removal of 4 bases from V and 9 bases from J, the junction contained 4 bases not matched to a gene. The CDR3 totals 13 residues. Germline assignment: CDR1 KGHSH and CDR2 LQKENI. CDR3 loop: CASSRREGVEQFF. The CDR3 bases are TGTGCCAGCTCACGGCGGGAGGGGGTTGAGCAGTTCTTC.

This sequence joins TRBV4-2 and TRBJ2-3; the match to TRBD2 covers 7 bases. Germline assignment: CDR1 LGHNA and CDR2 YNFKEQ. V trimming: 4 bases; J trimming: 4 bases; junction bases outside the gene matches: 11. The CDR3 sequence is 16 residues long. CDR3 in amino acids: CASSRRAGDRADTQYF. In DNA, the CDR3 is TGTGCCAGCAGCCGGAGGGCGGGAGACCGAGCAGATACGCAGTATTTT.

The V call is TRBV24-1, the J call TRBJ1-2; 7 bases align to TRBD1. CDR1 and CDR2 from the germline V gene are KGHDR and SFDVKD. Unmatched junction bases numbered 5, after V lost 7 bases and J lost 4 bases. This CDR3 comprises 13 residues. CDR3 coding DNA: TGTGCCACCAGCGAGGGACAGTTCTATGGCTACACCTTC. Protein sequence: CATSEGQFYGYTF.

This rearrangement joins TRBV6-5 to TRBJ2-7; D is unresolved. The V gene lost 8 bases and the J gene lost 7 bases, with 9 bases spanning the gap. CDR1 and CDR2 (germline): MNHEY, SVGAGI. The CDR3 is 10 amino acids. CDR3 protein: CASGIGEQYF. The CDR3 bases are TGTGCCAGCGGTATCGGGGAGCAGTACTTC.

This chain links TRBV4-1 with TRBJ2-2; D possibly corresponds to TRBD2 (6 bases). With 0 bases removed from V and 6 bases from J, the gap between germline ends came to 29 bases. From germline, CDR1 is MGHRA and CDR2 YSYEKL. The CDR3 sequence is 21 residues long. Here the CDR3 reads CASSQDGGRRHGAMRAGELFF. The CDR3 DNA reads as TGCGCCAGCAGCCAAGATGGTGGGAGGCGGCACGGGGCGATGAGGGCCGGGGAGCTGTTTTTT.

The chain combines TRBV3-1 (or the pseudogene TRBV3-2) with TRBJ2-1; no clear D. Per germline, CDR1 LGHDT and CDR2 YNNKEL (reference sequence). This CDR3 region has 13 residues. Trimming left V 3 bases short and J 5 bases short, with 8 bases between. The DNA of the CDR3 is TGTGCCAGCAGCCACGGCAGGAACAATGAGCAGTTCTTC. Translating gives CASSHGRNNEQFF.

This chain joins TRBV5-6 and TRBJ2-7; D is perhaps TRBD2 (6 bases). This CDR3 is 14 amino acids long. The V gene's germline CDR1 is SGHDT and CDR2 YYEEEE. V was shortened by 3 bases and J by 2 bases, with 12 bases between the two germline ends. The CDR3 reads CASSSWGETYEQYF. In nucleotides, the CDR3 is TGTGCCAGCAGCTCGTGGGGGGAGACCTACGAGCAGTACTTC.

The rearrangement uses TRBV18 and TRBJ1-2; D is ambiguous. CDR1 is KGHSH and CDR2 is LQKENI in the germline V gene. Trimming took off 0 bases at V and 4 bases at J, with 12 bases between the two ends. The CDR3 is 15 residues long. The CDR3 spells CASSPPAFSLYGYTF. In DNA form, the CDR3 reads TGTGCCAGCTCACCACCGGCCTTTTCCCTCTATGGCTACACCTTC. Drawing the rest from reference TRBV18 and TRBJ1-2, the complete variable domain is NAGVMQNPRHLVRRRGQEARLRCSPMKGHSHVYWYRQLPEEGLKFMVYLQKENIIDESGMPKERFSAEFPKEGPSILRIQQVVRGDSAAYFCASSPPAFSLYGYTFGSGTRLTVV.

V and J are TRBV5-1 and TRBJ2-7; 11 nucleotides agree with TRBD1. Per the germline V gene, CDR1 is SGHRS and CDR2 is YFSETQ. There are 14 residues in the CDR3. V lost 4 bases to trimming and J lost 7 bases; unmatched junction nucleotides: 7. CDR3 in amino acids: CASSIGTGGREQYF. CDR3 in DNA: TGCGCCAGCAGCATTGGGACAGGGGGGAGGGAGCAGTACTTC.

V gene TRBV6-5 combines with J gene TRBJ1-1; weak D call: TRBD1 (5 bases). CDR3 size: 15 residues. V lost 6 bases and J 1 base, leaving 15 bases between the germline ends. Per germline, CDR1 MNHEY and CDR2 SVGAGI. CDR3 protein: CASRSGWGANTEAFF. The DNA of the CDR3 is TGTGCCAGCAGATCAGGGTGGGGCGCGAACACTGAAGCTTTCTTT.

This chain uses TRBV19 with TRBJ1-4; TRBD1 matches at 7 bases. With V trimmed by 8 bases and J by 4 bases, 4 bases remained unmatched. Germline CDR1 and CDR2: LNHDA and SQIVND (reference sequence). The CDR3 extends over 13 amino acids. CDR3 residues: CASSQGLNEKLFF. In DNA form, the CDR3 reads TGTGCCAGTTCACAGGGGCTTAATGAAAAACTGTTTTTT.

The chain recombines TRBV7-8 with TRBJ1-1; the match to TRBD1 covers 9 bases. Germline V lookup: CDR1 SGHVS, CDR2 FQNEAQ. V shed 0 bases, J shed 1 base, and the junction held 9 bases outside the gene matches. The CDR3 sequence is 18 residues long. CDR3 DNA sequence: TGTGCCAGCAGCTTAGCTGGGACAGGGAAATTGGAGAACACTGAAGCTTTCTTT. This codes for CASSLAGTGKLENTEAFF.

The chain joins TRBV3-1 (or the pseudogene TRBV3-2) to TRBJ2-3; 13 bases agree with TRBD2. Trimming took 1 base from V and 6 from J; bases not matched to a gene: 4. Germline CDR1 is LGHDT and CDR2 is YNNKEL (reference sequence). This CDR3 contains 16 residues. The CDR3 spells CASSQGTSGSGDTQYF. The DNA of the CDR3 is TGTGCCAGCAGCCAAGGGACTAGCGGGAGTGGGGATACGCAGTATTTT.

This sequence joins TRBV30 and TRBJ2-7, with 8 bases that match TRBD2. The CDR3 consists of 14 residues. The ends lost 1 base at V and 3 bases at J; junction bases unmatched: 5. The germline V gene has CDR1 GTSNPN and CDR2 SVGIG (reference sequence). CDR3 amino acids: CAWSDGRAGYEQYF. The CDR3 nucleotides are TGTGCCTGGAGTGACGGGAGGGCCGGCTACGAGCAGTACTTC.

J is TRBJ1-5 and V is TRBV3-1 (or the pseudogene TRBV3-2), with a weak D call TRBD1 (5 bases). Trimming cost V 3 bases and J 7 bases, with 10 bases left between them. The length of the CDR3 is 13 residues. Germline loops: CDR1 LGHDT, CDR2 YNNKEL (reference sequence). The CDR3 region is CASSHRGGQPQHF. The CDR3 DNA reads TGTGCCAGCAGCCACCGGGGGGGGCAGCCCCAGCATTTT.

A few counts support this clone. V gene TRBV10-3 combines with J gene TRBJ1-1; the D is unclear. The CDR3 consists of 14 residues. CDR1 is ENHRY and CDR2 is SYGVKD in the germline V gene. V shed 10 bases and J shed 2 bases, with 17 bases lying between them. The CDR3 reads CATSNRGSNTEAFF. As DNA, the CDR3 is TGTGCCACCAGCAACCGGGGTAGCAACACTGAAGCTTTCTTT.

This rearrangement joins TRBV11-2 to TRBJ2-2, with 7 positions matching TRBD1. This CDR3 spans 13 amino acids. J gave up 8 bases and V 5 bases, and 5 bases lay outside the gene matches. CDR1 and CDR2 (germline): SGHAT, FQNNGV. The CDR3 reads CASSPTGLGELFF. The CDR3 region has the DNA TGTGCCAGCAGCCCGACAGGGCTGGGGGAGCTGTTTTTT.

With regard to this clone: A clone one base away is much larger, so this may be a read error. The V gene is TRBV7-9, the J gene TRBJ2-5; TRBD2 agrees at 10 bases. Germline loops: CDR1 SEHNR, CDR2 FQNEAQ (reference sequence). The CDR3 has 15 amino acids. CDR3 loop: CASSFPTSGQEAQYF. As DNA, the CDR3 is TGTGCCAGCAGCTTCCCGACTAGCGGGCAAGAGGCCCAGTACTTC.

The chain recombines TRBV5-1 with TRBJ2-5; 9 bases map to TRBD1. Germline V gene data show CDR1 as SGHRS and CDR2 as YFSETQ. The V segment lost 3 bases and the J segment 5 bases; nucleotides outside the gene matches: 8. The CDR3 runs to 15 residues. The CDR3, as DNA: TGCGCCAGCAGCTACCGACAGGGGGGAGGCGAGACCCAGTACTTC. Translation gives CASSYRQGGGETQYF.

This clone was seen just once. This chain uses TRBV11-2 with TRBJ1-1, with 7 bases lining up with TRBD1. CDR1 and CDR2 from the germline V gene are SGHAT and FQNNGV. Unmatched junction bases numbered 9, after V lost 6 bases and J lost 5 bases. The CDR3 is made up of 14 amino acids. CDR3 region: CASRDPGGKTEAFF. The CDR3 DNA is TGTGCCAGCAGGGATCCAGGGGGAAAAACTGAAGCTTTCTTT.

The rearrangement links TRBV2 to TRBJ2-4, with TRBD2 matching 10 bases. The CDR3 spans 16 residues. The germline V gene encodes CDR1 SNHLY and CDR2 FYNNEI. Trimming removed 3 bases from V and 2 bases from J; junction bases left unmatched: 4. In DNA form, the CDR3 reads TGTGCCAGCAGTGACGGGACTAGCGTTTCCAAAAACATTCAGTACTTC. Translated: CASSDGTSVSKNIQYF.